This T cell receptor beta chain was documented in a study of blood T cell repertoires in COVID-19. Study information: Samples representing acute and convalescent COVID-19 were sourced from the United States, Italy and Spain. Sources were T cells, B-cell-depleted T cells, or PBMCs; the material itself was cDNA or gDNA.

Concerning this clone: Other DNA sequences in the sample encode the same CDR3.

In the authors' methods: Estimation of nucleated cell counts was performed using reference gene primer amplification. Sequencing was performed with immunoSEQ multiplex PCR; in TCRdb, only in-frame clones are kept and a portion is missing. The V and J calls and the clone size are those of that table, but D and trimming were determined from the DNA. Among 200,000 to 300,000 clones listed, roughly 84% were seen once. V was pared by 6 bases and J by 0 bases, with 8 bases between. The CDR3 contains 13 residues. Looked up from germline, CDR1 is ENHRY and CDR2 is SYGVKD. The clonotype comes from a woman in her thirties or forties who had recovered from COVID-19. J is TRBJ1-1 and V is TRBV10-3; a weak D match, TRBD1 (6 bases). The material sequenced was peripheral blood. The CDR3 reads CAIRGQMNTEAFF. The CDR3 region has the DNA TGTGCCATCAGGGGACAAATGAACACTGAAGCTTTCTTT.